The 7 T cell receptor beta chains below come from one sample, sequenced in a study of shared clonotypes between healthy human individuals. Measured with immunoSEQ multiplex PCR; TCRdb has only the in-frame clones, and not every one. Of some 790,000 clones listed, over 60% are singletons. The sequencing sample was made of memory CD4+ T cells sorted from blood. Subset here: CD45RA-negative fraction. All receptors derive from a woman younger than 45 in good health.

This rearrangement joins TRBV27 to TRBJ1-6, with D unclear. CDR3 length: 15 amino acids. V was pared by 2 bases and J by 0 bases, with 5 bases between. Germline V gene lookup returns CDR1 MNHEY and CDR2 SMNVEV (reference sequence). The CDR3 here is CASSLRSSYNSPLHF. The CDR3 DNA reads TGTGCCAGCAGTTTACGGTCCTCCTATAATTCACCCCTCCACTTT.

This chain joins TRBV7-9 and TRBJ2-2, with D possibly called TRBD1 or TRBD2 (5 bases each). The ends were cut back, 1 base at V and 7 bases at J, with 13 bases in the middle. Per germline, CDR1 SEHNR and CDR2 FQNEAQ (reference sequence). This CDR3 spans 15 amino acids. Here the CDR3 reads CASSLGSGSGGELFF. The CDR3 DNA sequence: TGTGCCAGCAGCTTAGGTTCAGGGAGCGGCGGGGAGCTGTTTTTT. The whole variable domain, remainder taken from reference TRBV7-9 and TRBJ2-2, is DTGVSQNPRHKITKRGQNVTFRCDPISEHNRLYWYRQTLGQGPEFLTYFQNEAQLEKSRLLSDRFSAERPKGSFSTLEIQRTEQGDSAMYLCASSLGSGSGGELFFGEGSRLTVL.

The genes are TRBV7-3 and TRBJ2-3; 9 bases match TRBD2. The CDR3 contains 16 residues. With V trimmed by 5 bases and J by 2 bases, 8 bases remained unmatched. CDR1 SGHTA and CDR2 FQGTGA come from the germline V gene. CDR3 protein: CASSTGTSRNTDTQYF. CDR3 sequence (DNA): TGTGCCAGCAGCACGGGGACTAGCAGAAACACAGATACGCAGTATTTT. Full variable domain (outside the CDR3, taken from reference TRBV7-3 and TRBJ2-3): GAGVSQTPSNKVTEKGKYVELRCDPISGHTALYWYRQSLGQGPEFLIYFQGTGAADDSGLPNDRFFAVRPEGSVSTLKIQRTERGDSAVYLCASSTGTSRNTDTQYFGPGTRLTVL.

This clone was recorded a few times. The rearrangement joins TRBV6-4 to TRBJ1-1; no clear D gene. Per germline, CDR1 MRHNA and CDR2 SNTAGT. V lost 3 bases and J lost 1, with 6 bases in between. This CDR3 has 13 amino acids. The CDR3 DNA is TGTGCCAGCAGTGAACAGAGGAACACTGAAGCTTTCTTT. Its protein product is CASSEQRNTEAFF.

This clone was counted a few times. The V and J genes are TRBV30 and TRBJ1-2; TRBD1 might be the D (5 bases). The germline V gene encodes CDR1 GTSNPN and CDR2 SVGIG (reference sequence). V was pared by 2 bases and J by 6 bases, with 13 bases between. The CDR3 totals 13 residues. The CDR3 is CAWSPQGHHGYTF. CDR3 nucleotides: TGTGCCTGGAGTCCCCAGGGCCACCATGGCTACACCTTC.

The CDR3: CASSEGVGFEQFF. The CDR3 coding sequence is TGTGCCAGCAGTGAGGGGGTGGGATTTGAGCAGTTCTTC. V usage is TRBV6-4 and J usage is TRBJ2-1; D is perhaps TRBD1 or TRBD2 (5 bases each). Germline assignment: CDR1 MRHNA and CDR2 SNTAGT. This CDR3 contains 13 residues. V was cut by 3 bases and J by 9 bases, with 12 bases left in between.

The chain carries TRBV2 and TRBJ2-7; 13 bases match TRBD2. CDR1 and CDR2 from the germline V gene are SNHLY and FYNNEI. This CDR3 comprises 15 residues. With 6 bases clipped from V and 2 bases from J, the junction kept 4 bases outside the gene matches. CDR3 in amino acids: CASRGTSGAPYEQYF. For the CDR3, the DNA is TGTGCCAGCAGGGGGACTAGCGGGGCCCCCTACGAGCAGTACTTC.